These T cell receptor beta chains were read from a single sample in a study of blood T cell repertoires in COVID-19. Sequencing was performed with immunoSEQ multiplex PCR; in TCRdb, only in-frame clones are kept and a portion is missing. The sample includes around 250,000 clones, 85% to 90% of them seen just once. Sequencing input: PBMCs or T cells enriched from blood (not recorded which). Receptors originate from a woman in her 30s with acute COVID-19. CDR3s include the opening cysteine and the closing phenylalanine or tryptophan. The D gene is left open where the match is weak. Only some rows state a clone size, as once, few, many or a class for expanded clones.

V	size	J	D	DNA	CDR3
TRBV30	few	TRBJ2-7	TRBD1	TGTGCCTTACGGGACAGGGAAGCCGAGCAGTACTTC	CALRDREAEQYF
TRBV29-1	.	TRBJ1-2	.	TGCAGCGTTAACACCGGGACGGGGGATGGCTACACCTTC	CSVNTGTGDGYTF
TRBV28	.	TRBJ1-5	.	TGTGCCAGCAACTCCGCCGGGCAGCCCCAGCATTTT	CASNSAGQPQHF
TRBV27	few	TRBJ1-1	TRBD1	TGTGCCACCTTTCCACTCATAGGACAGGGTAACACTGAAGCTTTCTTT	CATFPLIGQGNTEAFF
TRBV6-4	.	TRBJ2-3	TRBD2	TGTGCCAGCAGTGACTCGAGCGGGAGCGGCACAGATACGCAGTATTTT	CASSDSSGSGTDTQYF
TRBV6-1	.	TRBJ1-5	.	TGTGCCAGCAGTGATCCGGGAGGGGGGGCTGATCAGCCCCAGCATTTT	CASSDPGGGADQPQHF
TRBV19	.	TRBJ2-7	.	TGTGCCAGTAGTAGACCGGGACTCTCGGGGGAGCAGTACTTC	CASSRPGLSGEQYF
TRBV7-2	.	TRBJ2-2	TRBD1	TGTGCCAGCTCCTTGGGACAGGGGATTTCCGGGGAGCTGTTTTTT	CASSLGQGISGELFF
TRBV5-6	.	TRBJ1-1	TRBD1	TGTGCCAGCAGACCAGGGGGCCAAGGAAACACTGAAGCTTTCTTT	CASRPGGQGNTEAFF
TRBV28	.	TRBJ2-1	TRBD2	TGTGCCAGCAGTTTATCTAGCGGGAGTTACAATGAGCAGTTCTTC	CASSLSSGSYNEQFF
TRBV6-1	.	TRBJ1-1	TRBD1	TGTGCCAGCAGTGAATGGGACAGGGTCACTGAAGCTTTCTTT	CASSEWDRVTEAFF
TRBV4-1	.	TRBJ2-5	.	TGCGCCAGCAGCCAAGAGCTAAACGGGGAGACCCAGTACTTC	CASSQELNGETQYF
TRBV30	once	TRBJ2-2	TRBD1	TGTGCCTGGAGTACGGGGACAGCAGGGACCGGGGAGCTGTTTTTT	CAWSTGTAGTGELFF
TRBV19	.	TRBJ2-3	TRBD2	TGTGCCAGTAGTATCGGTAGCGGGAGGGCCGCAGATACGCAGTATTTT	CASSIGSGRAADTQYF
TRBV28	.	TRBJ1-2	TRBD1	TGTGCCAGCAGCCCCGGGACAGGGGTAGGCTACACCTTC	CASSPGTGVGYTF
TRBV21-1	.	TRBJ2-3	.	TGTGCCAGCAGCACACTAGGTACGCAGTATTTT	CASSTLGTQYF
TRBV14	.	TRBJ1-4	.	TGTGCCAGCAGCCAACAGGGTCTTGATAATGAAAAACTGTTTTTT	CASSQQGLDNEKLFF
TRBV13	.	TRBJ2-2	TRBD1	TGTGCCAGCTTTTCGGGACAGACCTCGAACACCGGGGAGCTGTTTTTT	CASFSGQTSNTGELFF
TRBV5-1	once	TRBJ2-7	TRBD2	TGCGCCAGCAGTTTTCTAGCGGGAGAGAACGAGCAGTACTTC	CASSFLAGENEQYF
TRBV27	.	TRBJ1-3	TRBD1	TGTGCCAGCAGTTCGGGACAGGCTAGCTCTGGAAACACCATATATTTT	CASSSGQASSGNTIYF
TRBV18	.	TRBJ2-7	.	TGTGCCAGCTCACCACCCCTCGCCCAGGGTCCCGAGCAGTACTTC	CASSPPLAQGPEQYF
TRBV14	.	TRBJ2-3	.	TGTGCCAGCAGCCAGCCCCTAGTAGCAGATACGCAGTATTTT	CASSQPLVADTQYF
TRBV9	.	TRBJ2-1	TRBD2	TGTGCCAGCAGCGGTGGGACTAGCGGGAGTCATGAGCAGTTCTTC	CASSGGTSGSHEQFF
TRBV10-3	.	TRBJ2-1	TRBD1	TGTGCCATCAGTACTGCCCGGACAGGGCAAGATGAGCAGTTCTTC	CAISTARTGQDEQFF
TRBV27	.	TRBJ2-3	.	TGTGCCAGCAAAAGGGGAAAAGGGACTTTTCTCACAGATACGCAGTATTTT	CASKRGKGTFLTDTQYF
TRBV7-9	.	TRBJ2-7	.	TGTGCCAGCAACCCACAGGCATCCTACGAGCAGTACTTC	CASNPQASYEQYF
TRBV11-2	few	TRBJ2-2	TRBD1	TGTGCCAGCAGCTCCCCGGACAGGCGACGGGGGGAGCTGTTTTTT	CASSSPDRRRGELFF
TRBV6-2/TRBV6-3	once	TRBJ2-2	TRBD2	TGTGCCAGCAGGCCTAGCGGAAGAGGTAACACCGGGGAGCTGTTTTTT	CASRPSGRGNTGELFF
TRBV3-1/TRBV3-2	once	TRBJ1-1	.	TGTGCCAGCAGCCAAGGGCAGGGGCGGACTGAAGCTTTCTTT	CASSQGQGRTEAFF
TRBV3-1/TRBV3-2	.	TRBJ1-2	.	TGTGCCAGCAGCCTCAGGGCTAACTATGGCTACACCTTC	CASSLRANYGYTF
TRBV2	once	TRBJ2-3	TRBD1	TGTGCCAGCAGTCCACAGGGGGCGGACACAGATACGCAGTATTTT	CASSPQGADTDTQYF
TRBV11-3	.	TRBJ2-3	.	TGTGCCAGCAGCCCCCCTGAGAGCACAGATACGCAGTATTTT	CASSPPESTDTQYF
TRBV27	.	TRBJ2-2	TRBD2	TGTGCCAGCAGTTTATTTTCCTCAGCGGGAGGGCCGATCCCGAGGGTCCCCGGGGAGCTGTTTTTT	CASSLFSSAGGPIPRVPGELFF
TRBV19	.	TRBJ2-1	TRBD2	TGTGCCAGTAGTGCCAGGGGGACTAGCGGGATTCCCTCCTACAATGAGCAGTTCTTC	CASSARGTSGIPSYNEQFF
TRBV7-6	.	TRBJ1-2	.	TGTGCCAGCAGCTTGGCAGGGGATGGCTACACCTTC	CASSLAGDGYTF
TRBV28	.	TRBJ1-5	.	TGTGTCAGCTGGGCTGGCAATCAGCCCCAGCATTTT	CVSWAGNQPQHF
TRBV7-9	.	TRBJ2-7	TRBD1	TGTGCCAGCAGCTTAGGAGGGACAGGGGGCGGGCACGAGCAGTACTTC	CASSLGGTGGGHEQYF
TRBV19	.	TRBJ2-3	TRBD2	TGTGCCAGTAGGCGACTCGGGCTAGCGGGGCTCACAGATACGCAGTATTTT	CASRRLGLAGLTDTQYF
TRBV3-1/TRBV3-2	.	TRBJ2-1	.	TGTGCCAGCAGCCAAGTACTCGTCGGCGGGTCCTACAATGAGCAGTTCTTC	CASSQVLVGGSYNEQFF
TRBV27	.	TRBJ2-3	TRBD1	TGTGCCAGCAGTCCCTTGACAGGGTACAGCACAGATACGCAGTATTTT	CASSPLTGYSTDTQYF
TRBV15	.	TRBJ2-1	TRBD2	TGTGCCACCAGCAGAGATAGGCAGGCTCAAACTAGCGGGAGTAGGAATGAGCAGTTCTTC	CATSRDRQAQTSGSRNEQFF
TRBV7-2	.	TRBJ1-3	.	TGTGCCAGCAGCAACCGCCGGGGGGCCTCTGGAAACACCATATATTTT	CASSNRRGASGNTIYF
TRBV28	.	TRBJ1-3	.	TGTGCCAGCAGTTTTAGGGGCGCGGGAAACACCATATATTTT	CASSFRGAGNTIYF
TRBV5-1	.	TRBJ2-2	.	TGCGCCAGCAGTCGGGACACCGACGGCACCGGGGAGCTGTTTTTT	CASSRDTDGTGELFF
TRBV28	.	TRBJ1-2	.	TGTGCCAGCAGGCCAGAAGGGGTTGGGTACACCTTC	CASRPEGVGYTF
TRBV7-9	few	TRBJ1-1	TRBD1	TGTGCCAGCAGCCCAAACCAACAGGGGGTTCCCACTGAAGCTTTCTTT	CASSPNQQGVPTEAFF
TRBV28	.	TRBJ1-5	.	TGTGCCACCGGGGGGGGGATAGATAGCAATCAGCCCCAGCATTTT	CATGGGIDSNQPQHF
TRBV5-1	.	TRBJ2-1	TRBD2	TGCGCCAGCAGCTTGGCAGCGGGAGGGCCAAGGAATGAGCAGTTCTTC	CASSLAAGGPRNEQFF
TRBV19	.	TRBJ1-1	TRBD1	TGTGCCAGTAGTATAGCCCGGACAGGGAACACTGAAGCTTTCTTT	CASSIARTGNTEAFF
TRBV19	.	TRBJ2-6	.	TGTGCCAGTAGTATAGCGGGATCGGGGGCCAACGTCCTGACTTTC	CASSIAGSGANVLTF
TRBV7-9	.	TRBJ1-1	.	TGTGCCAGCAGCTTAGGACAGGATTTGAACACTGAAGCTTTCTTT	CASSLGQDLNTEAFF
TRBV7-6	.	TRBJ2-3	TRBD2	TGTGCCAGCAGCACAAGCGGGATCGCAGATACGCAGTATTTT	CASSTSGIADTQYF
TRBV27	once	TRBJ1-1	.	TGTGCCAGCAGTTTAGCGGGACCGGGAGGGCACGAAGCTTTCTTT	CASSLAGPGGHEAFF
TRBV7-9	once	TRBJ2-1	TRBD2	TGTGCCAGCAGCCCGGGACTAGCGGGCGGTGGGGTTTACAATGAGCAGTTCTTC	CASSPGLAGGGVYNEQFF
TRBV7-2	once	TRBJ2-3	.	TGTGCCAGCACCAATGGGGCATCAGATACGCAGTATTTT	CASTNGASDTQYF
TRBV6-2/TRBV6-3	.	TRBJ2-7	TRBD1	TGTGCCAGCACCCCCCGGGCAGGGGGCTATCCCTACGAGCAGTACTTC	CASTPRAGGYPYEQYF
TRBV28	few	TRBJ1-2	TRBD1	TGTGCCAGCAGCCGGGACAGCCCCTATGGCTACACCTTC	CASSRDSPYGYTF
TRBV27	once	TRBJ2-3	TRBD2	TGTGCCAGCAGCGGGGGGGGAGATACGCAGTATTTT	CASSGGGDTQYF
TRBV27	.	TRBJ2-7	.	TGTGCCAGCAGTTTGGGGGCATCCTACGAGCAGTACTTC	CASSLGASYEQYF
TRBV27	.	TRBJ2-1	TRBD2	TGTGCCAGCAAGGGCACTAGCGATGAGCAGTTCTTC	CASKGTSDEQFF